The 27 T cell receptor beta chains in this list originate from one sample, sequenced in a study of T-cell memory formation after mild COVID-19. TCRdb re-derived calls from the 5' RACE reads in MiXCR, one entry per CDR3 protein. This table has over 500,000 distinct CDR3 sequences, around a sixth appearing once. The sample consisted of PBMCs or a T cell subset sorted from them (not recorded which). Every receptor here comes from an adult woman who had mild COVID-19 (a few samples of this study predate the infection). Cell type and time point are not known.

This clonotype was recorded a few times. The chain is built from TRBV5-5 and TRBJ2-2, with D hard to call. Germline loops: CDR1 SGHKS, CDR2 YYEKEE (reference sequence). This CDR3 spans 16 amino acids. The V gene lost 1 base and the J gene lost 7 bases, with 17 bases spanning the gap. The CDR3 bases are TGTGCCAGCAGCTTGAGGATGGCACCTACCAACGGGGAGCTGTTTTTT. Translated, it gives CASSLRMAPTNGELFF.

Only a few counts were recorded for this clonotype. The chain carries TRBV29-1 and TRBJ2-7; D unclear. Per the germline V gene, CDR1 is SQVTM and CDR2 is ANQGSEA. CDR3 length equals 14 residues. The V and J ends lost 4 bases and 3 bases respectively, with 16 bases between them. CDR3 nucleotide sequence: TGCAGCGTTGCCGGCTATGCCAGTCACTACGAGCAGTACTTC. As protein: CSVAGYASHYEQYF.

This clonotype has a count of ten or more. CDR3 in DNA: TGTGCCAGCAGCCCCGCAGGGGCAGCGGAGACCCAGTACTTC. This translates into CASSPAGAAETQYF. The chain has TRBV7-2 and TRBJ2-5; tentative D call: TRBD1 (6 bases). This CDR3 comprises 14 residues. The V end was cut by 5 bases, the J end by 5 bases, with 15 bases between. Germline CDR1 and CDR2: SGHTA and FQGNSA.

This rearrangement joins TRBV5-1 to TRBJ1-3; 9 bases are shared with TRBD1. The CDR3 contains 17 residues. CDR1 and CDR2 from the germline V gene are SGHRS and YFSETQ. V lost 2 bases to trimming and J lost 4 bases; unmatched junction nucleotides: 10. CDR3 sequence reads: CASSFNPGTGSGNTIYF. The DNA of the CDR3 is TGCGCCAGCAGCTTTAATCCCGGGACAGGGTCAGGAAACACCATATATTTT.

This clonotype was found a few times. The chain couples TRBV12-3 or TRBV12-4 to TRBJ1-6; D gene unclear. The V end lost 3 bases, the J end lost 7 bases, and 10 bases lay between the germline ends. CDR3 length: 14 residues. The CDR3 spells CASSFVRENSPLHF. The CDR3 DNA is TGTGCCAGCAGTTTCGTGCGGGAGAATTCACCCCTCCACTTT.

This clonotype appeared a few times. The rearrangement joins TRBV9 to TRBJ1-2; no firm D call. V was pared by 4 bases and J by 4 bases, with 14 bases between. The germline CDR1 and CDR2 sequences are SGDLS and YYNGEE. This CDR3 is built from 14 residues. CDR3 in amino acids: CASSSELGPYGYTF. The CDR3 DNA sequence: TGTGCCAGCAGCTCAGAACTCGGGCCCTATGGCTACACCTTC.

The chain has TRBV7-3 and TRBJ2-1; 10 bases fit TRBD2. V was pared by 5 bases and J by 5 bases, with 12 bases of the junction left unmatched. CDR3 length: 17 amino acids. Looked up from germline, CDR1 is SGHTA and CDR2 is FQGTGA. CDR3 nucleotide sequence: TGTGCCAGCAGCCGATCCTCTAGCGGGAGTCGGAACAATGAGCAGTTCTTC. Residues: CASSRSSSGSRNNEQFF.

The gene calls are TRBV4-1 and TRBJ2-1, with 10 bases identical to TRBD1. Losses at the gene ends were 1 base for V and 9 bases for J; bases not matched to a gene: 12. The CDR3 has 17 residues. Germline CDR1 MGHRA, CDR2 YSYEKL. Here the CDR3 reads CASSQGGTGAGRGEQFF. The CDR3 DNA follows: TGCGCCAGCAGCCAAGGGGGGACAGGGGCCGGTCGGGGTGAGCAGTTCTTC.

In this sample, this clonotype turned up a few times. This chain joins TRBV2 and TRBJ2-7; D gene uncertain. CDR1 is SNHLY and CDR2 is FYNNEI in the germline V gene. Trimming removed 2 bases from V and 5 bases from J, with 13 bases in between. CDR3 size: 14 residues. CDR3 protein: CASSELPPTHEQYF. CDR3 DNA: TGTGCCAGCAGTGAATTGCCACCTACCCACGAGCAGTACTTC.

This sequence joins TRBV6-5 and TRBJ1-2; 9 bases fit TRBD1. J lost 3 bases, V lost 6 bases, and 8 bases had no gene match. The CDR3 is 15 residues long. Germline V gene lookup returns CDR1 MNHEY and CDR2 SVGAGI. The CDR3 here is CASRNHRDRDYGYTF. The CDR3 region has the DNA TGTGCCAGCAGAAATCACCGGGACAGGGACTATGGCTACACCTTC.

The rearrangement uses TRBV7-9 and TRBJ1-1; possible D gene TRBD1, 6 bases. V dropped 5 bases and J dropped 4 bases, with 11 bases sitting between them. Germline values: CDR1 SEHNR, CDR2 FQNEAQ (reference sequence). The CDR3 spans 13 residues. DNA of the CDR3: TGTGCCAGCAGCGCCCGGGGGGCCACTGAAGCTTTCTTT. This sequence encodes CASSARGATEAFF.

This clonotype has just a few counts. The chain is built from TRBV4-1 and TRBJ1-4; TRBD1 is a possible D gene (5 bases). The germline CDR1 and CDR2 sequences are MGHRA and YSYEKL. Trimming stripped 5 bases from V and 7 bases from J, with 17 bases between. CDR3 length: 15 residues. The chain's CDR3 is CASSFRQFGSEKLFF. The CDR3 region has the DNA TGCGCCAGCAGCTTTCGACAGTTTGGGAGTGAAAAACTGTTTTTT.

A few counts support this clonotype. V is TRBV7-6 and J is TRBJ2-3; 16 positions agree with TRBD2. The CDR3 covers 19 residues. V lost 4 bases, J lost 2 bases, and 9 bases stayed unmatched. Per germline, CDR1 SGHVS and CDR2 FNYEAQ. The CDR3 DNA reads as TGTGCCAGCAGCTCACGCTCCGGGACTAGCGGGGGGGCCACAGATACGCAGTATTTT. This encodes CASSSRSGTSGGATDTQYF. Full variable domain (rest looked up from reference TRBV7-6 and TRBJ2-3): GAGVSQSPRYKVTKRGQDVALRCDPISGHVSLYWYRQALGQGPEFLTYFNYEAQQDKSGLPNDRFSAERPEGSISTLTIQRTEQRDSAMYRCASSSRSGTSGGATDTQYFGPGTRLTVL.

V gene TRBV5-6 combines with J gene TRBJ2-3; TRBD2 matches at 9 bases. CDR1 is SGHDT and CDR2 is YYEEEE in the germline V gene. The CDR3 has 17 residues. The V and J ends lost 4 bases and 4 bases, in that order; junction bases with no gene match: 13. The CDR3 spells CASSLFIAGVGSDTQYF. CDR3 DNA: TGTGCCAGCAGCCTTTTTATAGCGGGAGTAGGGTCAGATACGCAGTATTTT.

The rearrangement joins TRBV24-1 to TRBJ2-1; D possibly uses TRBD1 or TRBD2 (5 bases each). The CDR3 loop spans 15 amino acids. The V gene's germline CDR1 is KGHDR and CDR2 SFDVKD. V lost 2 bases and J 6 bases, leaving 13 bases between the germline ends. CDR3 residues: CATSDSGAGANEQFF. CDR3 bases: TGTGCCACCAGTGATTCTGGGGCCGGGGCCAATGAGCAGTTCTTC.

Many counts were recorded for this clonotype. This rearrangement joins TRBV21-1 to TRBJ2-7; TRBD1, the table's D call, was not compared with the DNA. TRBV21-1 is a pseudogene segment. This CDR3 has 13 residues. CDR3 DNA sequence: TGTGCCAGCATTCCCGGACAGCCATTCCAGCAGTACTTC. Translation gives CASIPGQPFQQYF.

In its sample, this clonotype was seen many times. The rearrangement joins TRBV3-1 to TRBJ2-2, with no clear D. V lost 1 base and J 1 base, leaving 10 bases between the germline ends. The CDR3 is 16 residues long. CDR1 is LGHDT and CDR2 is YNNKEL in the germline V gene (reference sequence). This chain's CDR3 is CASSQVMTLNTGELFF. DNA for the CDR3: TGTGCCAGCAGCCAAGTTATGACCCTGAACACCGGGGAGCTGTTTTTT.

The chain is built from TRBV29-1 and TRBJ2-7, with unresolved D. The CDR3 is 11 amino acids. Looked up from germline, CDR1 is SQVTM and CDR2 is ANQGSEA. V shed 4 bases and J shed 7 bases, with 11 bases lying between them. CDR3 sequence (DNA): TGCAGCGTTGTCAAGGGAAGGGAGCAGTACTTC. Translation gives CSVVKGREQYF.

A single count supports this clonotype. The chain couples TRBV7-9 to TRBJ2-2; 9 bases are a match to TRBD1. After removal of 8 bases from V and 1 base from J, the junction contained 8 bases not matched to a gene. CDR3 length: 16 amino acids. Germline values: CDR1 SEHNR, CDR2 FQNEAQ (reference sequence). The CDR3 is CASLQPGQGNTGELFF. For the CDR3, the DNA is TGTGCCAGCCTTCAGCCGGGACAGGGGAACACCGGGGAGCTGTTTTTT.

The chain joins TRBV5-1 to TRBJ2-7; tentatively, D is TRBD1 (6 bases). CDR1 SGHRS and CDR2 YFSETQ come from the germline V gene. Trimming took off 2 bases at V and 0 bases at J, with 15 bases between the two ends. This CDR3 contains 16 residues. The CDR3 bases are TGCGCCAGCAGCTTAGCAGGGGTCCAAATCTCCTACGAGCAGTACTTC. This encodes CASSLAGVQISYEQYF. Drawing the rest from reference TRBV5-1 and TRBJ2-7, the complete variable domain is KAGVTQTPRYLIKTRGQQVTLSCSPISGHRSVSWYQQTPGQGLQFLFEYFSETQRNKGNFPGRFSGRQFSNSRSEMNVSTLELGDSALYLCASSLAGVQISYEQYFGPGTRLTVT.

The chain couples TRBV6-5 to TRBJ1-2; 10 bases fit TRBD1. The V gene's germline CDR1 is MNHEY and CDR2 SVGAGI. The CDR3 is 17 residues long. J was trimmed by 7 bases and V by 0 bases; bases with no gene match: 11. The CDR3 region has the DNA TGTGCCAGCAGTTACTCGGAGTATTCTGGGACAGGGGTTGGCTACACCTTC. This translates into CASSYSEYSGTGVGYTF.

The chain has TRBV5-1 and TRBJ2-2, with 9 bases matching TRBD1. V trimming: 8 bases; J trimming: 0 bases; junction bases outside the gene matches: 8. Per germline, CDR1 SGHRS and CDR2 YFSETQ. This CDR3 contains 16 residues. The CDR3 loop is CASSPGQGTNTGELFF. DNA of the CDR3: TGCGCCAGTTCCCCGGGACAGGGAACGAACACCGGGGAGCTGTTTTTT.

This clonotype was seen a handful of times. The rearrangement joins TRBV20-1 to TRBJ2-7; a weak D match, TRBD1 (8 bases). CDR3 length: 13 residues. The germline V gene has CDR1 DFQATT and CDR2 SNEGSKA (reference sequence). Between the trimmed V and J ends, which lost 5 bases and 7 bases, there was a span of 18 bases. DNA for the CDR3: TGCAGTGCTCTACAGGGGGGGTTAATAGAGCAGTACTTC. This sequence encodes CSALQGGLIEQYF.

The chain couples TRBV30 to TRBJ2-3; D unresolved. Germline V lookup: CDR1 GTSNPN, CDR2 SVGIG (reference sequence). The CDR3 has 13 amino acids. The V gene lost 1 base and the J gene lost 4 bases, with 9 bases spanning the gap. The CDR3 sequence: CAWSAEHSDTQYF. CDR3 nucleotides: TGTGCCTGGAGTGCCGAACACTCAGATACGCAGTATTTT.

The V call is TRBV5-6, the J call TRBJ1-5; no definite D call. The V end lost 4 bases, the J end lost 5 bases, and 22 bases lay between the germline ends. Germline CDR1 and CDR2: SGHDT and YYEEEE. The CDR3 sequence is 17 residues long. The CDR3 DNA is TGTGCCAGCAGCACGGGTGGGGTTTCGTTTGGGTATCAGCCCCAGCATTTT. Translating gives CASSTGGVSFGYQPQHF. Based on the CDR3 plus reference TRBV5-6 and TRBJ1-5, the full variable domain is DAGVTQSPTHLIKTRGQQVTLRCSPKSGHDTVSWYQQALGQGPQFIFQYYEEEERQRGNFPDRFSGHQFPNYSSELNVNALLLGDSALYLCASSTGGVSFGYQPQHFGDGTRLSIL.

This clonotype was detected only a few times. The V call is TRBV7-2, the J call TRBJ2-3; no clear D gene. Germline CDR1 and CDR2: SGHTA and FQGNSA. V was cut by 2 bases and J by 14 bases, with 17 bases left in between. This CDR3 spans 13 amino acids. In nucleotides, the CDR3 is TGTGCCAGCAGCTTAAATGGTGGGGATGTGGTGTATTTT. Its translation: CASSLNGGDVVYF. The whole variable domain, filled in from reference TRBV7-2 and TRBJ2-3, reads GAGVSQSPSNKVTEKGKDVELRCDPISGHTALYWYRQSLGQGLEFLIYFQGNSAPDKSGLPSDRFSAERTGGSVSTLTIQRTQQEDSAVYLCASSLNGGDVVYFGPGTRLTVL.

The rearrangement joins TRBV29-1 to TRBJ1-2; TRBD1 agrees at 7 bases. V shed 4 bases, J shed 3 bases, and the junction held 8 bases outside the gene matches. The CDR3 extends over 14 amino acids. Germline V CDR1 and CDR2: SQVTM, ANQGSEA. DNA for the CDR3: TGCAGCGTTGCAGGACTCGACAGGGACTATGGCTACACCTTC. Its translation is CSVAGLDRDYGYTF.